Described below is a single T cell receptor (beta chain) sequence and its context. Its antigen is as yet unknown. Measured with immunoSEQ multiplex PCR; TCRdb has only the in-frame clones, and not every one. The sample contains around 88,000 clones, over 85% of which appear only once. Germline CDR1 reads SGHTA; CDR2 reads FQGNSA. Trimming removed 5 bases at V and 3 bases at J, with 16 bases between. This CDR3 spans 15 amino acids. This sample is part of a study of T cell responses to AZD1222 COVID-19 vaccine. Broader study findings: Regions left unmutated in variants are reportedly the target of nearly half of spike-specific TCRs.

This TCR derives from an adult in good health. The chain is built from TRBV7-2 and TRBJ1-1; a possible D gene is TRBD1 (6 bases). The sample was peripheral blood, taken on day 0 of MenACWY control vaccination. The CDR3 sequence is CASSPLQGRYTEAFF. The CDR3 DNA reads TGTGCCAGCAGCCCCCTACAGGGTAGGTACACTGAAGCTTTCTTT.